The 27 T cell receptor beta chains below come from one sample, sequenced in a study of cytomegalovirus exposure and HLA in healthy donors. Use of 60 Vbeta and 13 Jbeta primers characterized the PCR. Clones were read by immunoSEQ multiplex PCR, and TCRdb kept only the in-frame ones, dropping some. The sample has fewer than 150,000 clones, roughly 80% seen once. Material for sequencing was PBMCs. Receptor source: a female donor in good health and CMV-seronegative.

The CDR3 sequence: CASSVWAGVTSYEQYF. CDR3 bases: TGTGCCAGTTCTGTGTGGGCGGGGGTCACTTCCTACGAGCAGTACTTC. The chain employs TRBV2 and TRBJ2-7; 7 nucleotides line up with TRBD2. This CDR3 is 16 amino acids long. CDR1 is SNHLY, CDR2 FYNNEI, per germline. The V segment lost 9 bases and the J segment 1 base; nucleotides outside the gene matches: 15.

V usage is TRBV5-6 and J usage is TRBJ1-2; 9 bases match TRBD1. The V segment lost 2 bases and the J segment 2 bases; nucleotides outside the gene matches: 1. CDR1 and CDR2 (germline): SGHDT, YYEEEE. The CDR3 runs 14 residues. The CDR3 DNA is TGTGCCAGCAGCTTTGGGACAGGGAACTATGGCTACACCTTC. As protein: CASSFGTGNYGYTF.

This clone was seen once. In DNA, the CDR3 is TGTGCCAGCATGACTGGGTCGGGGACTGAAGCTTTCTTT. Protein: CASMTGSGTEAFF. The chain uses TRBV5-6 and TRBJ1-1, with D unclear. V dropped 6 bases and J dropped 5 bases, with 14 bases sitting between them. The germline V gene has CDR1 SGHDT and CDR2 YYEEEE. This CDR3 spans 13 amino acids.

The chain employs TRBV2 and TRBJ1-5, with 7 nucleotides matching TRBD1. V lost 4 bases to trimming and J lost 4 bases; unmatched junction nucleotides: 7. CDR1 SNHLY and CDR2 FYNNEI come from the germline V gene. The CDR3 is 15 amino acids. The CDR3, as DNA: TGTGCCAGCAGTGGTCCGACAGGGCCTAATCAGCCCCAGCATTTT. Encoded protein: CASSGPTGPNQPQHF.

The chain combines TRBV5-6 with TRBJ1-2; TRBD1 agrees at 7 bases. The CDR3 totals 15 residues. Germline-derived CDR1 and CDR2 are SGHDT and YYEEEE. Unmatched junction bases numbered 10, after V lost 4 bases and J lost 4 bases. The CDR3 DNA is TGTGCCAGCAGCCCCGACCGACAGGGAAGCTATGGCTACACCTTC. Protein: CASSPDRQGSYGYTF.

The count of this clone is one. The chain couples TRBV29-1 to TRBJ1-1, with D tentatively TRBD1 (5 bases). Germline loops: CDR1 SQVTM, CDR2 ANQGSEA. The CDR3 contains 13 residues. The V and J ends lost 6 bases and 4 bases respectively, with 15 bases between them. CDR3 region: CSVQDTVATEAFF. The CDR3 DNA sequence: TGCAGCGTCCAGGACACGGTGGCCACTGAAGCTTTCTTT.

The chain recombines TRBV5-6 with TRBJ2-7; possible D gene TRBD2, 6 bases. Germline V lookup: CDR1 SGHDT, CDR2 YYEEEE. The CDR3 runs 14 residues. V lost 3 bases to trimming and J lost 7 bases, with 17 bases between them. Here the CDR3 DNA reads TGTGCCAGCAGCTATAGACTAGAGGTGCTTGAGCAGTACTTC. Protein: CASSYRLEVLEQYF.

The J gene is TRBJ2-7, the V gene TRBV13; 7 bases agree with TRBD2. From germline, CDR1 is PRHDT and CDR2 FYEKMQ (reference sequence). Losses at the gene ends were 1 base for V and 7 bases for J; bases not matched to a gene: 1. The CDR3 has 12 residues. Here the CDR3 reads CASSLAGGEQYF. The CDR3 DNA is TGTGCCAGCAGCTTAGCGGGGGGAGAGCAGTACTTC.

The rearrangement links TRBV6-5 to TRBJ2-7; D may be TRBD1 (6 bases). This CDR3 has 15 amino acids. Germline values: CDR1 MNHEY, CDR2 SVGAGI. The ends were cut back, 4 bases at V and 0 bases at J, with 13 bases in the middle. CDR3 nucleotides: TGTGCCAGCAGTTCTTCCCCGACAGGCTCCTACGAGCAGTACTTC. Encoded protein: CASSSSPTGSYEQYF.

This chain connects TRBV27 to TRBJ2-5; D possibly corresponds to TRBD2 (5 bases). Trimming removed 2 bases at V and 3 bases at J, with 16 bases between. The CDR3 contains 16 residues. CDR1 is MNHEY, CDR2 SMNVEV, per germline (reference sequence). CDR3 amino acids: CASSLGAGFGKETQYF. DNA of the CDR3: TGTGCCAGCAGTTTAGGAGCAGGTTTCGGGAAAGAGACCCAGTACTTC.

There are a few counts of this clone. The DNA of the CDR3 is TGTGCCAGTCATCGGACAGGGACTTTTATTAGCTCCTACAATGAGCAGTTCTTC. Protein product: CASHRTGTFISSYNEQFF. The chain links TRBV27 to TRBJ2-1, with TRBD1 matching over 8 bases. This CDR3 spans 18 amino acids. J was trimmed by 0 bases and V by 9 bases; bases with no gene match: 16. Germline loops: CDR1 MNHEY, CDR2 SMNVEV (reference sequence).

This clone appeared a single time. The genes are TRBV29-1 and TRBJ2-2; 9 nucleotides agree with TRBD1. Trimming removed 5 bases from V and 5 bases from J; junction bases left unmatched: 3. This CDR3 has 13 residues. CDR1 is SQVTM and CDR2 is ANQGSEA in the germline V gene. The CDR3 coding sequence is TGCAGCGTTACAGGGGGCCCGACCGGGGAGCTGTTTTTT. Protein: CSVTGGPTGELFF.

The chain links TRBV6-5 to TRBJ1-1, with 9 nucleotides matching TRBD1. Per the germline V gene, CDR1 is MNHEY and CDR2 is SVGAGI. V shed 5 bases and J 8 bases; nucleotides not matched to a gene: 3. The CDR3 sequence is 12 residues long. The CDR3 nucleotides read TGTGCCAGCAGTCGGACAGGGGCGGAAGCTTTCTTT. The encoded protein is CASSRTGAEAFF.

The chain recombines TRBV7-6 with TRBJ1-5; 8 bases fit TRBD1. The CDR3 consists of 15 residues. V was pared by 5 bases and J by 3 bases, with 6 bases of the junction left unmatched. Germline-derived CDR1 and CDR2 are SGHVS and FNYEAQ. CDR3 in amino acids: CASSPRQGNNQPQHF. Written as DNA, the CDR3 is TGTGCCAGCAGCCCCCGACAGGGGAACAATCAGCCCCAGCATTTT.

V is TRBV27 and J is TRBJ1-1; maybe TRBD1 (5 bases). Trimming left V 2 bases short and J 4 bases short, with 11 bases between. This CDR3 spans 14 amino acids. In germline, CDR1 is MNHEY, CDR2 SMNVEV (reference sequence). CDR3 in DNA: TGTGCCAGCAGTTTAGAGGGACTGTCCACTGAAGCTTTCTTT. It encodes CASSLEGLSTEAFF.

The V and J genes are TRBV19 and TRBJ1-1; TRBD1 might be the D (5 bases). V gave up 4 bases and J gave up 10 bases, with 13 bases separating them. The CDR3 is 12 residues long. Per the germline V gene, CDR1 is LNHDA and CDR2 is SQIVND (reference sequence). The CDR3, as DNA: TGTGCCAGTAGTAAAACGGGGGGAAGAGCTTTCTTT. Its protein is CASSKTGGRAFF.

This clone is a singleton in its sample. This chain links TRBV2 with TRBJ2-2; D might be TRBD2 (6 bases). CDR1 is SNHLY and CDR2 is FYNNEI in the germline V gene. Trimming left V 8 bases short and J 1 base short, with 8 bases between. The CDR3 loop spans 13 amino acids. CDR3 region: CASRDLNTGELFF. For the CDR3, the DNA is TGTGCCAGCCGGGACTTGAACACCGGGGAGCTGTTTTTT.

This chain connects TRBV7-2 to TRBJ2-7; D call uncertain. The germline gives CDR1 SGHTA, CDR2 FQGNSA. There are 14 residues in the CDR3. The V end was cut by 0 bases, the J end by 3 bases, with 9 bases between. In DNA, the CDR3 is TGTGCCAGCAGCTTAGCGCAGGCCAGCTACGAGCAGTACTTC. Translating gives CASSLAQASYEQYF.

The chain couples TRBV2 to TRBJ1-1; possibly TRBD1 for D (5 bases). This CDR3 comprises 16 residues. Germline CDR1 reads SNHLY; CDR2 reads FYNNEI. V was pared by 0 bases and J by 1 base, with 12 bases between. CDR3 loop: CASSEAGGLRNTEAFF. CDR3 nucleotide sequence: TGTGCCAGCAGTGAAGCCGGGGGGTTACGGAACACTGAAGCTTTCTTT.

The rearrangement links TRBV5-4 to TRBJ1-1, with D possibly being TRBD1 (6 bases). The V end lost 5 bases, the J end lost 4 bases, and 15 bases lay between the germline ends. The CDR3 is made up of 14 amino acids. The germline CDR1 and CDR2 sequences are SGHNT and YYREEE (reference sequence). CDR3 coding DNA: TGTGCCAGCAGTTCCAGAGGGGGTAGCACTGAAGCTTTCTTT. It specifies CASSSRGGSTEAFF.

The CDR3 DNA reads TGTGCCAGCAGTCCGAGCCCCGTAGTGACCCAGTACTTC. Protein product: CASSPSPVVTQYF. The chain recombines TRBV28 with TRBJ2-5; no definite D call. With 5 bases removed from V and 7 bases from J, the gap between germline ends came to 14 bases. The CDR3 totals 13 residues. Germline values: CDR1 MDHEN, CDR2 SYDVKM.

The sample holds one count of this clone. The chain uses TRBV7-3 and TRBJ2-1; a weak D match, TRBD2 (6 bases). Trimming stripped 6 bases from V and 9 bases from J, with 15 bases between. The CDR3 runs to 13 residues. Germline lookup yields CDR1 SGHTA and CDR2 FQGTGA. Here the CDR3 DNA reads TGTGCCAGCAGTACCGCGGGGAGAGGTGAGCAGTTCTTC. Amino acid sequence: CASSTAGRGEQFF.

The V call is TRBV29-1, the J call TRBJ2-3, with D possibly being TRBD1 (5 bases). The V end lost 6 bases, the J end lost 4 bases, and 17 bases lay between the germline ends. The CDR3 is made up of 14 amino acids. Looked up from germline, CDR1 is SQVTM and CDR2 is ANQGSEA. CDR3 sequence reads: CSVCSGRVADTQYF. The CDR3, as DNA: TGCAGCGTCTGTTCCGGCAGGGTAGCAGATACGCAGTATTTT.

Only one count was recorded for this clone. V and J are TRBV2 and TRBJ1-2; unclear D gene. The V and J ends lost 6 bases and 4 bases respectively, with 9 bases between them. Germline CDR1 is SNHLY and CDR2 is FYNNEI. This CDR3 contains 12 residues. CDR3 in DNA: TGTGCCAGCAGAGTCTACAGCTATGGCTACACCTTC. Its protein product is CASRVYSYGYTF. The full variable domain, rest sourced from reference TRBV2 and TRBJ1-2, is EPEVTQTPSHQVTQMGQEVILRCVPISNHLYFYWYRQILGQKVEFLVSFYNNEISEKSEIFDDQFSVERPDGSNFTLKIRSTKLEDSAMYFCASRVYSYGYTFGSGTRLTVV.

J is TRBJ1-4 and V is TRBV5-4; D perhaps matches TRBD1 (5 bases). The V end was cut by 3 bases, the J end by 8 bases, with 17 bases between. Germline CDR1 SGHNT, CDR2 YYREEE (reference sequence). This CDR3 has 15 amino acids. The CDR3 sequence is CASSSVVEGREKLFF. In DNA form, the CDR3 reads TGTGCCAGCAGCTCGGTGGTGGAGGGACGGGAAAAACTGTTTTTT.

The chain is built from TRBV6-5 and TRBJ2-3; weak D call: TRBD2 (6 bases). The CDR3 is 15 amino acids. CDR1 and CDR2 (germline): MNHEY, SVGAGI. The germline V and J ends were trimmed by 10 bases and 0 bases, with 17 bases remaining between them. The CDR3, as DNA: TGTGCCACCCGTCCCTCACTAGCTAGCACAGATACGCAGTATTTT. Translated: CATRPSLASTDTQYF.

In this sample, this clone turned up a few times. The rearrangement links TRBV2 to TRBJ1-1; TRBD1 might be the D (6 bases). The germline V gene encodes CDR1 SNHLY and CDR2 FYNNEI. The CDR3 totals 12 residues. Trimming pared 9 bases from V and 3 bases from J, leaving 11 bases between. The CDR3 sequence: CASSWTDTEAFF. The CDR3 region has the DNA TGTGCCAGTTCATGGACAGACACTGAAGCTTTCTTT.